This T cell receptor beta chain was captured in a study of blood T cell repertoires in COVID-19. About the study: The United States, Italy and Spain were the sources of the acute and convalescent COVID-19 samples. PBMCs, B-cell-depleted T cells, or T cells provided the cDNA or gDNA that made up the material.

Measured with immunoSEQ multiplex PCR; TCRdb has only the in-frame clones, and not every one. The sample carries 200,000 to 250,000 clones, about 85% recorded once. Only a few counts were recorded for this clone. With 5 bases clipped from V and 0 bases from J, the junction kept 6 bases outside the gene matches. This CDR3 spans 16 amino acids. Germline CDR1 LGHDT, CDR2 YNNKEL (reference sequence). This TCR derives from a man over 45 who had recovered from COVID-19. The specimen was peripheral blood. V usage is TRBV3-1 (or the pseudogene TRBV3-2) and J usage is TRBJ1-4; 7 nucleotides agree with TRBD1. The CDR3 coding sequence is TGTGCCAGCAGCGAAGGGACAGCTGCAACTAATGAAAAACTGTTTTTT. It yields the protein CASSEGTAATNEKLFF.